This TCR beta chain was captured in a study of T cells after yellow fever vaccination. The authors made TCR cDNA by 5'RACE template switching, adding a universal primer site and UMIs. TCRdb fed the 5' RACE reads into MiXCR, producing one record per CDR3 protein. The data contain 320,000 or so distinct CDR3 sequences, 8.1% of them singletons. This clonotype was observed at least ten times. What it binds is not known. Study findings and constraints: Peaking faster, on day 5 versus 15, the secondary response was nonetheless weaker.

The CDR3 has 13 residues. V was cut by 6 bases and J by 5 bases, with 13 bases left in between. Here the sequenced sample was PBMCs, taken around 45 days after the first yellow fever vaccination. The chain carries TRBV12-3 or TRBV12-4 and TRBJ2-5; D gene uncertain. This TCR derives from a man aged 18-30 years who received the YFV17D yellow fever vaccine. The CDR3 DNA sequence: TGTGCCAGCAGCTGGGATCTCGGGGAGACCCAGTACTTC. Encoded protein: CASSWDLGETQYF.